Listed below are T cell receptor beta chains from one sample, sequenced in a study of neurological immune-mediated disorders. TCRdb fed the 5' RACE reads into MiXCR, producing one record per CDR3 protein. The sample records around 61,000 distinct CDR3 sequences, roughly 4.9% being singletons. The sequenced sample consisted of PBMCs. These receptors all stem from a human donor with multiple sclerosis. The donor label of this sample is uncertain. Both conserved end residues are part of each CDR3. D genes are given only for firm matches. The size field is filled for only some rows; it gives once, few, many or a size class.

size: many
D: -
J: TRBJ1-5
length: 16
V: TRBV5-6
CDR3: CASSLAGGEGDQPQHF
DNA: TGTGCCAGCAGCTTGGCTGGGGGGGAAGGCGATCAGCCCCAGCATTTT

size: many
D: -
J: TRBJ2-2
length: 13
V: TRBV5-1
CDR3: CASSLVGSGELFF
DNA: TGCGCCAGCAGCTTGGTGGGATCCGGGGAGCTGTTTTTT

size: many
D: TRBD1
J: TRBJ1-2
length: 14
V: TRBV20-1
CDR3: CSARETDRDYGYTF
DNA: TGCAGTGCTAGAGAGACGGACAGGGACTATGGCTACACCTTC

size: -
D: -
J: TRBJ1-1
length: 14
V: TRBV2
CDR3: CASSPEGRDTEAFF
DNA: TGTGCCAGCAGTCCCGAGGGCCGGGACACTGAAGCTTTCTTT

size: many
D: TRBD2
J: TRBJ2-3
length: 16
V: TRBV20-1
CDR3: CSASWVGGTSTDTQYF
DNA: TGCAGTGCTAGTTGGGTGGGGGGGACGAGCACAGATACGCAGTATTTT

size: many
D: -
J: TRBJ2-4
length: 18
V: TRBV7-8
CDR3: CASSLVGHSELAKNIQYF
DNA: TGTGCCAGCAGCTTAGTTGGCCATTCAGAATTAGCCAAAAACATTCAGTACTTC

size: many
D: -
J: TRBJ1-4
length: 16
V: TRBV9
CDR3: CASSVGPTGTNEKLFF
DNA: TGTGCCAGCAGTGTTGGCCCTACGGGGACTAATGAAAAACTGTTTTTT

size: many
D: -
J: TRBJ2-3
length: 14
V: TRBV6-5
CDR3: CASSYRAGPDTQYF
DNA: TGTGCCAGCAGTTACCGGGCAGGACCCGATACGCAGTATTTT

size: many
D: TRBD1
J: TRBJ2-2
length: 15
V: TRBV5-1
CDR3: CASTRDSPNTGELFF
DNA: TGCGCCAGCACGAGGGACAGCCCGAACACCGGGGAGCTGTTTTTT

size: many
D: -
J: TRBJ1-2
length: 11
V: TRBV4-1
CDR3: CASSGKGGYTF
DNA: TGCGCCAGCAGCGGGAAGGGGGGCTACACCTTC

size: many
D: TRBD1
J: TRBJ2-1
length: 17
V: TRBV12-3/TRBV12-4
CDR3: CATALEQGALSYNEQFF
DNA: TGTGCCACCGCGTTAGAACAGGGGGCTCTTTCCTACAATGAGCAGTTCTTC

size: many
D: -
J: TRBJ2-4
length: 15
V: TRBV3-1
CDR3: CASSQDQVPSGIQYF
DNA: TGTGCCAGCAGCCAAGATCAGGTGCCCAGCGGCATTCAGTACTTC

size: -
D: TRBD2
J: TRBJ2-7
length: 16
V: TRBV29-1
CDR3: CSVEGRLAGTSYEQYF
DNA: TGCAGCGTTGAAGGTCGACTAGCGGGGACCTCCTACGAGCAGTACTTC

size: many
D: TRBD1
J: TRBJ1-6
length: 15
V: TRBV20-1
CDR3: CSAREEETGNSPLHF
DNA: TGCAGTGCTAGAGAGGAGGAGACAGGGAATTCACCCCTCCACTTT

size: many
D: -
J: TRBJ1-3
length: 14
V: TRBV10-3
CDR3: CAISELGTGNTIYF
DNA: TGTGCCATCAGTGAACTGGGAACTGGAAACACCATATATTTT

size: many
D: -
J: TRBJ1-4
length: 16
V: TRBV3-1
CDR3: CASSQVGAGSGEKLFF
DNA: TGTGCCAGCAGCCAAGTTGGAGCGGGGTCGGGGGAAAAACTGTTTTTT

size: many
D: TRBD2
J: TRBJ2-1
length: 16
V: TRBV12-3/TRBV12-4
CDR3: CASSPPRGGSYNEQFF
DNA: TGTGCCAGCAGTCCCCCGCGGGGGGGCTCCTACAATGAGCAGTTCTTC

size: many
D: -
J: TRBJ1-5
length: 15
V: TRBV5-5
CDR3: CASSLDGAGNQPQHF
DNA: TGTGCCAGCAGCTTGGACGGTGCGGGCAATCAGCCCCAGCATTTT

size: many
D: -
J: TRBJ1-5
length: 13
V: TRBV6-5
CDR3: CASSYGGFGPQHF
DNA: TGTGCCAGCAGTTATGGTGGGTTTGGGCCCCAGCATTTT

size: many
D: TRBD2
J: TRBJ2-7
length: 14
V: TRBV20-1
CDR3: CSALRLAGGREQYF
DNA: TGCAGTGCTCTACGACTAGCGGGAGGGCGCGAGCAGTACTTC

size: many
D: -
J: TRBJ1-1
length: 13
V: TRBV5-1
CDR3: CASSLRTDTEAFF
DNA: TGCGCCAGCAGCTTGAGGACAGACACTGAAGCTTTCTTT

size: many
D: TRBD2
J: TRBJ2-5
length: 16
V: TRBV6-6
CDR3: CASSFTSGGLQETQYF
DNA: TGTGCCAGCAGCTTTACTAGCGGGGGGTTACAAGAGACCCAGTACTTC

size: many
D: TRBD1
J: TRBJ2-1
length: 14
V: TRBV27
CDR3: CASTSTGPYNEQFF
DNA: TGTGCCAGCACCTCGACAGGGCCGTACAATGAGCAGTTCTTC

size: many
D: -
J: TRBJ2-3
length: 14
V: TRBV7-2
CDR3: CASSLAGATLTQYF
DNA: TGTGCCAGCAGCTTAGCAGGGGCTACTTTAACGCAGTATTTT

size: many
D: -
J: TRBJ2-3
length: 15
V: TRBV5-1
CDR3: CASSLITAATDTQYF
DNA: TGCGCCAGCAGCTTGATCACCGCTGCAACAGATACGCAGTATTTT

size: many
D: -
J: TRBJ1-1
length: 15
V: TRBV5-1
CDR3: CASSLVGNLNTEAFF
DNA: TGCGCCAGCAGCTTGGTCGGGAACTTGAACACTGAAGCTTTCTTT

size: -
D: TRBD1
J: TRBJ2-7
length: 15
V: TRBV6-9
CDR3: CASSYSRDSRREQYF
DNA: TGTGCCAGCAGCTATTCTCGGGACAGCCGAAGGGAGCAGTACTTC

size: many
D: TRBD2
J: TRBJ2-5
length: 13
V: TRBV11-1
CDR3: CASSERTSRSPHF
DNA: TGTGCCAGCAGTGAGAGGACTAGCCGGAGCCCTCACTTC

size: many
D: -
J: TRBJ2-2
length: 15
V: TRBV29-1
CDR3: CSVPKDSSNTGELFF
DNA: TGCAGCGTTCCCAAGGACAGTTCGAACACCGGGGAGCTGTTTTTT

size: many
D: -
J: TRBJ1-5
length: 12
V: TRBV12-3/TRBV12-4
CDR3: CASSLYDQPQHF
DNA: TGTGCCAGCAGTTTATATGATCAGCCCCAGCATTTT

size: -
D: -
J: TRBJ1-5
length: 17
V: TRBV16
CDR3: CASTSLWGEWSNQPQHF
DNA: TGTGCCAGCACCTCCTTATGGGGGGAATGGAGCAATCAGCCCCAGCATTTT